This T cell receptor beta chain is from a study of T cell repertoires in cytomegalovirus infection. Study findings and constraints: The ex vivo response was dominated by HLA-C-restricted CMV-specific TCR beta clonotypes.

About this clonotype: The antigen remains unidentified.

The CDR3 runs to 16 residues. Trimming pared 0 bases from V and 8 bases from J, leaving 20 bases between. CDR1 is GTSNPN, CDR2 SVGIG, per germline (reference sequence). MiXCR was run by TCRdb on the reads, yielding one entry per CDR3 protein. Found here are more than 65,000 distinct CDR3 sequences, under 55% of them singletons; the top ten hold more than 80%. Specimen: CD8+ T cells from cultured PBMCs, collected from culture after CMV antigen stimulation. V gene TRBV30 combines with J gene TRBJ2-1; D uncertain. This TCR was sampled from a human donor in good health (CMV status not recorded). Some clones in this sample may be carry-over from other donors' samples. CDR3 in amino acids: CAWSVRSPSRSHEQFF. The CDR3 DNA is TGTGCCTGGAGTGTAAGGTCCCCCTCTAGAAGCCATGAGCAGTTCTTC.